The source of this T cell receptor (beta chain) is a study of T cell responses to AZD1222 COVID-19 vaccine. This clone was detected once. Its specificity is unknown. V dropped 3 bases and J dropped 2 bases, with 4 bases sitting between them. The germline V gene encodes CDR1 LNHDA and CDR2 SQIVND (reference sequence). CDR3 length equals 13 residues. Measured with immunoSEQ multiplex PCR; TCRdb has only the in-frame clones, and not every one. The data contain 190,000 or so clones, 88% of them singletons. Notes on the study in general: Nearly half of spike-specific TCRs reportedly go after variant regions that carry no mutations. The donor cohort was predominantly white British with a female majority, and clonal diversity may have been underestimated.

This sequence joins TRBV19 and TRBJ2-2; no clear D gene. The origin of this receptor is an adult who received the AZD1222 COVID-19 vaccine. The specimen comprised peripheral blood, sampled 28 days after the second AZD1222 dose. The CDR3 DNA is TGTGCCAGTAGTATTGTCAACACCGGGGAGCTGTTTTTT. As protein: CASSIVNTGELFF. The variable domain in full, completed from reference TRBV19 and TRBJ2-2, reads DGGITQSPKYLFRKEGQNVTLSCEQNLNHDAMYWYRQDPGQGLRLIYYSQIVNDFQKGDIAEGYSVSREKKESFPLTVTSAQKNPTAFYLCASSIVNTGELFFGEGSRLTVL.